This T cell receptor (beta chain) was identified in a study of cytomegalovirus exposure and HLA in healthy donors. Primers for the PCR totalled 60 Vbeta and 13 Jbeta. Assay: immunoSEQ multiplex PCR; the TCRdb copy retains only in-frame clones and omits some. Of some 35,000 clones in the sample, 53% were seen once. V dropped 6 bases and J dropped 4; count of bases not matched to a gene: 8. The CDR3 has 14 residues. Germline lookup yields CDR1 MNHNY and CDR2 SVGAGI (reference sequence). The V and J genes are TRBV6-6 and TRBJ2-7; 8 bases are a match to TRBD1. This clonotype originated in a woman aged 40-49 years in good health and CMV-seropositive. Sample: PBMCs. The CDR3 sequence is CASRTGQGRYEQYF. CDR3 DNA sequence: TGTGCCAGCAGAACAGGACAGGGTAGATACGAGCAGTACTTC.